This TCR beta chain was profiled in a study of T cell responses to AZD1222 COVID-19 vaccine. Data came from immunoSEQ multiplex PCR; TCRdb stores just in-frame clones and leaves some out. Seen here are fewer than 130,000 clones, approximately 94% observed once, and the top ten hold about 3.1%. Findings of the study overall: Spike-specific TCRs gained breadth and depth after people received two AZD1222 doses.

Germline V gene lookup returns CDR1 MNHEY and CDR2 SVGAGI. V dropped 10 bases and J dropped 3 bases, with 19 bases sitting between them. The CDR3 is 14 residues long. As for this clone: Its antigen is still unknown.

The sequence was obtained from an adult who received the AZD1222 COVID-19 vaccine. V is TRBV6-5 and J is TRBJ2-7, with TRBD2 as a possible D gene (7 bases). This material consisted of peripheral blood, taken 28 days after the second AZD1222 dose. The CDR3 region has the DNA TGTGCCACCTACAGGGAGGGGGAAAACTACGAGCAGTACTTC. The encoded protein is CATYREGENYEQYF.